This TCR beta chain was documented in a study of shared clonotypes between healthy human individuals. In the study overall: Two women and a few men aged 18 to 49 served as donors.

Terminally differentiated effector memory CD45RA+ cells were excluded from the naive CD8 cells, which were CD45RO-negative and positively selected for CCR7. The table came from immunoSEQ multiplex PCR; TCRdb's copy has only in-frame clones and leaves some out. The top ten clones hold roughly 1% of a sample with under 2,000,000 clones, just under 95% of them seen once. This clone was seen just once. Its antigen remains unknown. Study-level points and caveats: Naive subsets, compared against memory subsets, generally had larger estimated richness values.

The CDR3 contains 17 residues. Germline V lookup: CDR1 LGHNA, CDR2 YSLEER. With 0 bases removed from V and 0 bases from J, the gap between germline ends came to 15 bases. The sample comprised naive CD8+ T cells sorted from blood. The sequence was obtained from a man between 18 and 35 years old in good health. This rearrangement joins TRBV4-3 to TRBJ2-7; D is undetermined. The CDR3 DNA reads TGCGCCAGCAGCCAAGAGGTAGTGGGTCTAAGCTCCTACGAGCAGTACTTC. It codes for CASSQEVVGLSSYEQYF.